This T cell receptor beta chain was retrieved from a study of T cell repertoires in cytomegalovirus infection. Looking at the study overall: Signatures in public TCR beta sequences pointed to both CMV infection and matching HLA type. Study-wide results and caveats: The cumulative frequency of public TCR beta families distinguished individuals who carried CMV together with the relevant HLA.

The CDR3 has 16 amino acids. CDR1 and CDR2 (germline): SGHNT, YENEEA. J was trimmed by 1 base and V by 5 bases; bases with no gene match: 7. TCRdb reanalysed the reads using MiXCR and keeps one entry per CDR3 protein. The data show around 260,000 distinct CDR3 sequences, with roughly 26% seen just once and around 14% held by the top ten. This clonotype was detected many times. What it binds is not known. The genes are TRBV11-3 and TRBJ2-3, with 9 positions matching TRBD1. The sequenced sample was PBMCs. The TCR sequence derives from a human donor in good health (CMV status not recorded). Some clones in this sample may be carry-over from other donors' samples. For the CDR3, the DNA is TGTGCCAGCAGCAGAGGACAGGGGTCTGGCACAGATACGCAGTATTTT. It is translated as CASSRGQGSGTDTQYF.